Below are 22 T cell receptor beta chains sequenced from a single sample in a study of blood T cell repertoires in COVID-19 (dated by TCRdb to between 2020 and 2021). Libraries were constructed by the immunoSEQ multiplex PCR assay. In its TCRdb copy, this immuneACCESS table keeps in-frame sequences only and misses some clones. Where compared with another copy, unresolved V genes explain less than half of these, and the others have no known cause. The sample table shows roughly 210,000 clones, and about 88% are seen once. More than 1.5% of the sample is held by the ten biggest clonotypes. What was sequenced was peripheral blood. These receptors were obtained from a man in his 70s with acute or convalescent COVID-19.

The rearrangement links TRBV28 to TRBJ2-1, with 7 bases lining up with TRBD1. Germline-derived CDR1 and CDR2 are MDHEN and SYDVKM. There are 15 residues in the CDR3. The ends lost 10 bases at V and 1 base at J; junction bases unmatched: 10. In DNA form, the CDR3 reads TGTGCCACCCTGGGGACAGCCCAGTCCTACAATGAGCAGTTCTTC. It is translated as CATLGTAQSYNEQFF.

The gene calls are TRBV28 and TRBJ1-5; D is unresolved. Trimming removed 7 bases from V and 6 bases from J, with 16 bases in between. The CDR3 loop spans 14 amino acids. Germline V gives CDR1 MDHEN, CDR2 SYDVKM. CDR3 sequence (DNA): TGTGCCAGCACCCGTGAGGGAAATGGTCAGCCCCAGCATTTT. It is translated as CASTREGNGQPQHF.

The chain employs TRBV6-5 and TRBJ1-2; 9 bases are a match to TRBD1. Unmatched junction bases numbered 14, after V lost 7 bases and J lost 8 bases. This CDR3 spans 15 amino acids. Germline V gene lookup returns CDR1 MNHEY and CDR2 SVGAGI. CDR3 loop: CASKGQGQIRAGYTF. DNA for the CDR3: TGTGCCAGCAAGGGACAGGGCCAGATACGGGCGGGCTACACCTTC.

V usage is TRBV19 and J usage is TRBJ1-4, with D tentatively TRBD1 (6 bases). The germline V gene encodes CDR1 LNHDA and CDR2 SQIVND (reference sequence). CDR3 length: 13 amino acids. Trimming shortened V by 6 bases and J by 4 bases, and 9 bases separated the two germline ends. CDR3: CASSRQDNEKLFF. In DNA form, the CDR3 reads TGTGCCAGTAGCCGACAGGATAATGAAAAACTGTTTTTT.

This clone showed up many times. The V and J genes are TRBV4-1 and TRBJ1-2; D remains unclear. The CDR3 has 13 amino acids. V was pared by 0 bases and J by 12 bases, with 14 bases between. The V gene's germline CDR1 is MGHRA and CDR2 YSYEKL. The CDR3 DNA is TGCGCCAGCAGCCAAGAGGAAGGACTCCGAAACACCTTC. Translating it yields CASSQEEGLRNTF.

The V call is TRBV6-4, the J call TRBJ2-2; 7 nucleotides align to TRBD2. Trimming cost V 6 bases and J 2 bases; bases outside gene matches: 12. Germline CDR1 and CDR2: MRHNA and SNTAGT. This CDR3 is built from 17 residues. Here the CDR3 DNA reads TGTGCCAGCAGCCCTGAGGCGGGAGCCATAAACACCGGGGAGCTGTTTTTT. It codes for CASSPEAGAINTGELFF.

CDR3 sequence (DNA): TGCAGCGTCCACCCCCCGACAGGGTATAGCACTGAAGCTTTCTTT. Protein sequence: CSVHPPTGYSTEAFF. This rearrangement joins TRBV29-1 to TRBJ1-1; 7 bases fit TRBD1. With 6 bases clipped from V and 4 bases from J, the junction kept 14 bases outside the gene matches. This CDR3 contains 15 residues. Germline CDR1 and CDR2: SQVTM and ANQGSEA.

The genes are TRBV7-2 and TRBJ1-2; a weak D match, TRBD1 (6 bases). Between the trimmed V and J ends, which lost 5 bases and 6 bases, there was a span of 13 bases. The CDR3 is made up of 13 amino acids. Germline CDR1 SGHTA, CDR2 FQGNSA. This CDR3 is CASSPGGQDGYTF. The DNA for the CDR3 is TGTGCCAGCAGCCCGGGGGGCCAGGATGGCTACACCTTC. Full variable domain (missing parts from reference TRBV7-2 and TRBJ1-2): GAGVSQSPSNKVTEKGKDVELRCDPISGHTALYWYRQSLGQGLEFLIYFQGNSAPDKSGLPSDRFSAERTGGSVSTLTIQRTQQEDSAVYLCASSPGGQDGYTFGSGTRLTVV.

CDR3 protein: CASSLAVGVGSYEQYF. The CDR3 nucleotides are TGTGCCAGCAGCTTGGCAGTAGGGGTTGGTTCCTACGAGCAGTACTTC. The J gene is TRBJ2-7, the V gene TRBV5-5; D is possibly TRBD1 (5 bases). There are 16 residues in the CDR3. Germline V gives CDR1 SGHKS, CDR2 YYEKEE (reference sequence). The V end was cut by 0 bases, the J end by 1 base, with 14 bases between.

The chain employs TRBV10-3 and TRBJ2-7; the match to TRBD1 covers 7 bases. The CDR3 runs to 16 residues. J gave up 2 bases and V 2 bases, and 9 bases lay outside the gene matches. CDR1 and CDR2 from the germline V gene are ENHRY and SYGVKD. The CDR3, as DNA: TGTGCCATCAGTGAGCCGGGACAGAGCGCAACCTACGAGCAGTACTTC. Its translation is CAISEPGQSATYEQYF.

The chain couples TRBV7-9 to TRBJ2-1; 12 positions agree with TRBD2. The ends lost 3 bases at V and 7 bases at J; junction bases unmatched: 4. CDR3 length: 15 residues. Germline loops: CDR1 SEHNR, CDR2 FQNEAQ (reference sequence). CDR3 nucleotides: TGTGCCAGCAGCTTGACTAGCGGGAGATTTAATGAGCAGTTCTTC. Encoded protein: CASSLTSGRFNEQFF.

This clone was seen a single time. This rearrangement joins TRBV3-1 (or the pseudogene TRBV3-2) to TRBJ1-2, with D perhaps TRBD1 (6 bases). Trimming cost V 0 bases and J 2 bases, with 16 bases left between them. Germline values: CDR1 LGHDT, CDR2 YNNKEL (reference sequence). The CDR3 is made up of 17 amino acids. The CDR3 DNA reads TGTGCCAGCAGCCAAGAGGGGGCAGTTAGCTCCAACTATGGCTACACCTTC. The encoded protein is CASSQEGAVSSNYGYTF.

The chain carries TRBV7-9 and TRBJ2-7; 10 nucleotides agree with TRBD2. V was pared by 0 bases and J by 7 bases, with 6 bases of the junction left unmatched. CDR1 SEHNR and CDR2 FQNEAQ come from the germline V gene (reference sequence). The CDR3 runs to 15 residues. The CDR3, as DNA: TGTGCCAGCAGCTTAGCAAGCGGGAGGGCCGGGGAGCAGTACTTC. Protein: CASSLASGRAGEQYF.

The chain uses TRBV5-8 and TRBJ2-3; D unclear. V lost 1 base to trimming and J lost 5 bases, with 11 bases between them. CDR1 is SGHTS and CDR2 is YDEGEE in the germline V gene. The CDR3 runs to 14 residues. The CDR3 sequence: CASSLRSGRDTQYF. The CDR3 region has the DNA TGTGCCAGCAGCTTGAGAAGTGGGCGAGATACGCAGTATTTT.

This chain links TRBV10-3 with TRBJ2-6; 7 bases align to TRBD1. This CDR3 is 15 amino acids long. With 5 bases clipped from V and 2 bases from J, the junction kept 3 bases outside the gene matches. Looked up from germline, CDR1 is ENHRY and CDR2 is SYGVKD. The CDR3 nucleotides read TGTGCCATCAGTACGCAGGGGGCTGGGGCCAACGTCCTGACTTTC. It is translated as CAISTQGAGANVLTF.

The CDR3 loop reads CASSTLPGANVLTF. The CDR3 DNA follows: TGTGCCAGCAGCACTTTGCCAGGGGCCAACGTCCTGACTTTC. V gene TRBV7-2 combines with J gene TRBJ2-6; no clear D gene. The V end lost 5 bases, the J end lost 4 bases, and 9 bases lay between the germline ends. The CDR3 loop spans 14 amino acids. CDR1 and CDR2 from the germline V gene are SGHTA and FQGNSA.

The J gene is TRBJ2-7, the V gene TRBV7-8; TRBD2 is a possible D gene (6 bases). The CDR3 loop spans 15 amino acids. Germline CDR1 reads SGHVS; CDR2 reads FQNEAQ. Deletions cut 1 base from V and 2 bases from J, with 12 bases between. The CDR3 region has the DNA TGTGCCAGCAGCTTAGAGGGCGGGATCGCCTACGAGCAGTACTTC. This codes for CASSLEGGIAYEQYF.

In this sample, this clone turned up once. The chain links TRBV11-3 to TRBJ2-1; D possibly corresponds to TRBD2 (6 bases). Trimming removed 0 bases at V and 4 bases at J, with 7 bases between. The germline V gene has CDR1 SGHNT and CDR2 YENEEA. CDR3 length equals 14 residues. CDR3: CASSLEGLYNEQFF. The CDR3 DNA is TGTGCCAGCAGCTTAGAGGGACTTTACAATGAGCAGTTCTTC.

This clone appeared once. This chain uses TRBV29-1 with TRBJ1-1, with no clear D. V was shortened by 3 bases and J by 1 base, with 9 bases between the two germline ends. Germline V CDR1 and CDR2: SQVTM, ANQGSEA. The CDR3 runs to 13 residues. In DNA form, the CDR3 reads TGCAGCGTTGAGGGCAGTCAGAACACTGAAGCTTTCTTT. Encoded protein: CSVEGSQNTEAFF.

The chain couples TRBV7-3 to TRBJ2-5; TRBD1 agrees at 11 bases. The V and J ends lost 5 bases and 2 bases, in that order; junction bases with no gene match: 7. Germline V gene lookup returns CDR1 SGHTA and CDR2 FQGTGA. CDR3 size: 16 residues. The CDR3 sequence: CASSPGTGGYQETQYF. As DNA, the CDR3 is TGTGCCAGCAGCCCGGGGACAGGGGGTTATCAAGAGACCCAGTACTTC.

The V and J genes are TRBV5-5 and TRBJ1-3; 7 nucleotides match TRBD1. This CDR3 comprises 15 residues. The V gene end was trimmed by 3 bases and the J gene end by 1 base; junction bases not matched to a gene: 4. Germline lookup yields CDR1 SGHKS and CDR2 YYEKEE (reference sequence). CDR3 amino acids: CASSWQGDSGNTIYF. In nucleotides, the CDR3 is TGTGCCAGCAGCTGGCAGGGGGATTCTGGAAACACCATATATTTT.

This chain connects TRBV13 to TRBJ2-7, with 11 bases fitting TRBD1. The CDR3 spans 16 residues. The trim removed 4 bases at V and 4 bases at J, leaving 9 bases unmatched. Germline values: CDR1 PRHDT, CDR2 FYEKMQ (reference sequence). The CDR3 region is CASSSKGQGAAYEQYF. The CDR3 DNA is TGTGCCAGCAGCTCCAAAGGACAGGGGGCGGCATACGAGCAGTACTTC.